In its sample, the clone carrying this T cell receptor beta chain was seen many times. Its cognate antigen is unknown. Arm-PCR of CDR3 regions with iRepertoire HTBI primers generated TCR beta libraries. TCRdb itself ran the multiplex PCR reads through MiXCR, one entry per CDR3 protein. The data contain under 300,000 distinct CDR3 sequences, around 19% of them singletons. This entry comes from a study of regulatory T cells in long-lasting Graves disease. Study background: Freshly diagnosed Graves' patients had used antithyroid drugs for under 3 months. Whole-study findings and limits: The TCR repertoire of persistent Graves' patients was less diverse than that of newly diagnosed ones.

Time point meaning: newly diagnosed GD, antithyroid drugs for less than 3 months. The authors made the TCR library using RNA they extracted from PBMCs. Graves' disease was diagnosed by American Thyroid Association guidelines. The CDR3 has 15 amino acids. CDR1 and CDR2 from the germline V gene are LNHNV and YYDKDF (reference sequence). J lost 3 bases, V lost 1 base, and 6 bases had no gene match. The data were also submitted as part of a second study, on T cells in Graves' hyperthyroidism and ophthalmopathy.

The sample was peripheral blood mononuclear cells (PBMCs), taken at new diagnosis, from a patient treated with antithyroid drugs. This TCR was sampled from a woman aged 30 to 39 with Graves disease. The chain couples TRBV15 to TRBJ2-7; 7 bases line up with TRBD1. This chain's CDR3 is CATSRVGTAVYEQYF. The CDR3, as DNA: TGTGCCACCAGCAGAGTGGGGACAGCCGTCTACGAGCAGTACTTC.